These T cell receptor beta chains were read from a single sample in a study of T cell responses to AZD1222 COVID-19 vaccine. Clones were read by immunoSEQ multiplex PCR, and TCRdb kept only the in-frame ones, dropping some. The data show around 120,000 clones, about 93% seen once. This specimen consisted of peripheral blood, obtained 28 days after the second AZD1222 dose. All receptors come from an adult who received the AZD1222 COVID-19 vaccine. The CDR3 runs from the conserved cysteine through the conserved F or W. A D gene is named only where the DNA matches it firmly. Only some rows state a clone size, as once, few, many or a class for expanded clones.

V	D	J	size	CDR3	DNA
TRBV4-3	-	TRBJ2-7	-	CASSQERPALSPQYF	TGCGCCAGCAGCCAAGAACGGCCGGCGCTCTCCCCTCAGTACTTC
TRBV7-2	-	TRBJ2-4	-	CASSPRTGTSGIQYF	TGTGCCAGCAGCCCACGCACAGGGACATCCGGCATTCAGTACTTC
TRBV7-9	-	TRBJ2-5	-	CASSPSAAGETQYF	TGTGCCAGCAGCCCCTCAGCTGCGGGGGAGACCCAGTACTTC
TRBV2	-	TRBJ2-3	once	CAKESTGTDTQYF	TGTGCAAAGGAGTCCACAGGCACAGATACGCAGTATTTT
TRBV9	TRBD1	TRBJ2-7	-	CASSTEPTGTGGLREQYF	TGTGCCAGCAGCACCGAACCCACCGGGACAGGAGGTCTCCGAGAGCAGTACTTC
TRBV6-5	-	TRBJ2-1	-	CASTHGGEQFF	TGTGCCAGCACCCACGGGGGTGAGCAGTTCTTC
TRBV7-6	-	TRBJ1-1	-	CASSLLVSSMNTEAFF	TGTGCCAGCAGCTTATTGGTCAGTTCTATGAACACTGAAGCTTTCTTT
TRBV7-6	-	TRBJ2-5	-	CASSLSSMLGGAETQYF	TGTGCCAGCAGCTTAAGCTCTATGCTGGGGGGCGCGGAGACCCAGTACTTC
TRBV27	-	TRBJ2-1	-	CASSPRGYNEQFF	TGTGCCAGCAGTCCCCGAGGGTACAATGAGCAGTTCTTC
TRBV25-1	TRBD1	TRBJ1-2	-	CASSAGDSPNYGYTF	TGTGCCAGCAGTGCAGGGGACAGCCCTAACTATGGCTACACCTTC
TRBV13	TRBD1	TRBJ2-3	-	CASSLRTGPRNTQYF	TGTGCCAGCAGCTTAAGGACAGGCCCAAGAAATACGCAGTATTTT
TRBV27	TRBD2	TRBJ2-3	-	CASSLSAPASGRSDTQYF	TGTGCCAGCAGTTTATCGGCTCCGGCTAGCGGGAGGTCAGATACGCAGTATTTT
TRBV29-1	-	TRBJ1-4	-	CSVFGQPDEKLFF	TGCAGCGTCTTCGGACAGCCCGATGAAAAACTGTTTTTT